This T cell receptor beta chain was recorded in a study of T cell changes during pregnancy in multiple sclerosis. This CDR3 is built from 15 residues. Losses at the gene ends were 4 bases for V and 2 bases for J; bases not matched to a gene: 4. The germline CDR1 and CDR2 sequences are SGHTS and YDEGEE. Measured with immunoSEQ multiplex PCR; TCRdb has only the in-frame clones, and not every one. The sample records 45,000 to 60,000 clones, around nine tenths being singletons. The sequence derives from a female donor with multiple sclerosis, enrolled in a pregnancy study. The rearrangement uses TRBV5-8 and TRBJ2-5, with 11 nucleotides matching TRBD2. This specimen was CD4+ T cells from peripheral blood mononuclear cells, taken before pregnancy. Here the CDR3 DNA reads TGTGCCAGCAGCAGGGGACTAGCGGATCAAGAGACCCAGTACTTC. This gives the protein CASSRGLADQETQYF. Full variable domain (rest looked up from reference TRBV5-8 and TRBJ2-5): EAGVTQSPTHLIKTRGQQATLRCSPISGHTSVYWYQQALGLGLQFLLWYDEGEERNRGNFPPRFSGRQFPNYSSELNVNALELEDSALYLCASSRGLADQETQYFGPGTRLLVL.